This T cell receptor beta chain was documented in a study of Ad26.COV2.S vaccination and SARS-CoV-2 variants. Treatment of the sample: 15 to 20 received Ad26.COV2.S at low or high dose, single or two shots; about five received placebo; per-sample allocation not given. Day 63 following the first vaccine or placebo injection was when the samples were taken. The data were produced by immunoSEQ multiplex PCR, yet TCRdb's version contains in-frame clones alone and is incomplete. The sample consists of some 340,000 clones, around four fifths of them appearing once. The V segment lost 4 bases and the J segment 6 bases; nucleotides outside the gene matches: 6. CDR3 size: 15 residues. Germline-derived CDR1 and CDR2 are SGHNT and YYREEE (reference sequence).

This clonotype was sampled from a person aged 18-60 years who received the Ad26.COV2.S COVID-19 vaccine or a placebo. The sample in question was peripheral blood, obtained in a trial of Ad26.COV2.S vaccine versus placebo. This rearrangement joins TRBV5-4 to TRBJ2-1; 11 positions match TRBD2. This chain's CDR3 is CASSPMTSGANEQFF. In DNA, the CDR3 is TGTGCCAGCAGCCCCATGACTAGCGGGGCCAATGAGCAGTTCTTC.